A selection of T cell receptor beta chains follows, all from one sample in a study of OX40 agonist ivuxolimab in advanced cancers. Libraries were prepared by immunoSEQ multiplex PCR; TCRdb keeps only in-frame clonotypes and omits some of them. This repertoire shows roughly 45,000 clones, around 84% found once; its top ten account for approximately 2%. Here the sequenced sample was CD4+ or CD8+ T cells sorted from blood, taken in a trial of the OX40 agonist ivuxolimab. Source of these receptors: an adult with an advanced solid tumor such as melanoma, head and neck, liver or kidney cancer. The CDR3 runs from the conserved cysteine through the conserved F or W. D genes are given only for firm matches. Expanded clones get a size class; other rows say once, few or many, or leave the size out.

j_call	clone_size	v_call	d_call	cdr3_aa	cdr3_nt
TRBJ2-7	-	TRBV6-5	TRBD2	CASSSWTSGEKQYF	TGTGCCAGCAGTTCATGGACTAGCGGGGAGAAGCAGTACTTC
TRBJ1-5	-	TRBV2	-	CASRLGLGQPQHF	TGTGCCAGCAGATTGGGACTTGGTCAGCCCCAGCATTTT
TRBJ1-6	-	TRBV5-8	-	CASSPRLNRDSPLHF	TGTGCCAGCAGCCCTCGTCTTAATAGGGATTCACCCCTCCACTTT
TRBJ1-1	-	TRBV27	-	CASGRVTEAFF	TGTGCCAGCGGCAGGGTCACTGAAGCTTTCTTT
TRBJ2-7	-	TRBV18	TRBD1	CASSLGQGTQEQYF	TGTGCCAGCTCACTGGGACAGGGGACTCAAGAACAGTACTTC
TRBJ1-1	-	TRBV11-2	TRBD1	CASSLGQGLSTEAFF	TGTGCCAGCAGCTTGGGACAGGGGCTGAGCACTGAAGCTTTCTTT
TRBJ2-3	-	TRBV9	TRBD1	CASSAWDSPKLDTQYF	TGTGCCAGCAGCGCTTGGGACAGCCCGAAATTGGATACGCAGTATTTT
TRBJ1-5	-	TRBV19	-	CASTIRGFGQPQHF	TGTGCCAGTACCATAAGGGGGTTCGGTCAGCCCCAGCATTTT
TRBJ2-5	-	TRBV29-1	-	CSVEVGRVETQYF	TGCAGCGTTGAAGTCGGCAGGGTGGAGACCCAGTACTTC
TRBJ1-3	-	TRBV4-3	TRBD1	CASSQDLPGTGSGNTIYF	TGCGCCAGCAGCCAAGATCTCCCTGGGACAGGTTCTGGAAACACCATATATTTT
TRBJ1-3	few	TRBV5-1	-	CASSLGSSGNTIYF	TGCGCCAGCAGCTTGGGGAGCTCTGGAAACACCATATATTTT
TRBJ2-4	-	TRBV2	-	CASSEDEVRPELAKNIQYF	TGTGCCAGCAGTGAAGATGAGGTGCGACCGGAGCTAGCCAAAAACATTCAGTACTTC
TRBJ2-2	-	TRBV5-1	TRBD1	CASSGTGGGELFF	TGCGCCAGCAGCGGGACAGGGGGCGGGGAGCTGTTTTTT
TRBJ1-1	-	TRBV6-5	-	CATRWGNTEAFF	TGTGCCACCCGCTGGGGGAACACTGAAGCTTTCTTT
TRBJ2-5	-	TRBV19	-	CASSAGGGRETQYF	TGTGCCAGTAGTGCAGGGGGGGGTCGGGAGACCCAGTACTTC
TRBJ2-1	-	TRBV6-4	TRBD1	CASSERDRGVTEQFF	TGTGCCAGCAGTGAGAGGGACAGGGGAGTCACTGAGCAGTTCTTC
TRBJ2-7	-	TRBV9	-	CASSPRLDSYEQYF	TGTGCCAGCAGCCCCCGTCTGGACAGCTACGAGCAGTACTTC
TRBJ1-6	-	TRBV5-1	-	CASSPETAGGGSALHF	TGCGCCAGCAGCCCGGAGACAGCCGGTGGAGGTTCGGCCCTCCACTTT
TRBJ2-2	few	TRBV7-3	TRBD1	CASSLGTGMTGELFF	TGTGCCAGCAGCTTGGGGACAGGGATGACCGGGGAGCTGTTTTTT
TRBJ1-2	-	TRBV7-9	-	CASSSLSYGYTF	TGTGCCAGCAGCTCCCTTAGCTATGGCTACACCTTC
TRBJ2-3	-	TRBV7-3	TRBD1	CASSFPGQGTQYF	TGTGCCAGCAGCTTTCCGGGACAGGGGACGCAGTATTTT
TRBJ2-7	once	TRBV15	TRBD2	CATSRFGGGPYEQYF	TGTGCCACCAGCAGATTCGGGGGAGGGCCTTATGAGCAGTACTTC
TRBJ2-3	-	TRBV7-9	-	CASSLGLADTQYF	TGTGCCAGCAGCTTAGGGTTGGCAGATACGCAGTATTTT
TRBJ2-3	few	TRBV18	-	CASSLGRMDTQYF	TGTGCCAGCTCCCTCGGACGGATGGATACGCAGTATTTT
TRBJ2-5	-	TRBV11-2	-	CASSPPFGGAQQETQYF	TGTGCCAGCAGCCCGCCGTTTGGGGGGGCTCAGCAAGAGACCCAGTACTTC
TRBJ2-7	-	TRBV18	-	CASSPPVPTAYEQYF	TGTGCCAGCTCACCACCGGTCCCGACAGCCTACGAGCAGTACTTC
TRBJ2-3	-	TRBV11-2	-	CASSLGQWEGDTQYF	TGTGCCAGCAGCTTAGGACAGTGGGAAGGGGATACGCAGTATTTT
TRBJ1-1	-	TRBV7-9	-	CASSPSPGDTEAFF	TGTGCCAGCAGCCCCTCACCAGGGGACACTGAAGCTTTCTTT
TRBJ1-2	-	TRBV6-1	-	CATTEARGYGYTF	TGTGCCACCACTGAAGCGAGGGGCTATGGCTACACCTTC
TRBJ2-5	-	TRBV4-3	-	CASSPRYQETQYF	TGCGCCAGCAGCCCGAGGTACCAAGAGACCCAGTACTTC
TRBJ2-3	-	TRBV28	-	CASSLVGGHSTDTQYF	TGTGCCAGCAGTTTAGTAGGGGGTCACAGCACAGATACGCAGTATTTT
TRBJ1-2	-	TRBV20-1	-	CSADYGYTF	TGCAGCGCTGACTATGGCTACACCTTC
TRBJ2-3	-	TRBV7-9	-	CASSQQGFSTDTQYF	TGTGCCAGCAGCCAACAGGGATTTAGCACAGATACGCAGTATTTT
TRBJ2-1	-	TRBV19	-	CASSIIGGADEQFF	TGTGCCAGTAGTATTATAGGGGGGGCAGATGAGCAGTTCTTC
TRBJ2-3	-	TRBV5-5	-	CASSSKDRRTDTQYF	TGTGCCAGCAGCTCTAAAGACAGGAGGACAGATACGCAGTATTTT
TRBJ2-5	-	TRBV7-9	TRBD1	CASSPGTGSWETQYF	TGTGCCAGCAGCCCCGGGACAGGGAGCTGGGAGACCCAGTACTTC
TRBJ2-1	-	TRBV10-1	-	CAGPGHGALRELYNEQFF	TGCGCCGGACCGGGACACGGGGCTTTGCGGGAGCTCTACAATGAGCAGTTCTTC
TRBJ2-5	once	TRBV7-9	TRBD1	CASSQGQGKETQYF	TGTGCCAGCAGCCAAGGACAGGGTAAAGAGACCCAGTACTTC